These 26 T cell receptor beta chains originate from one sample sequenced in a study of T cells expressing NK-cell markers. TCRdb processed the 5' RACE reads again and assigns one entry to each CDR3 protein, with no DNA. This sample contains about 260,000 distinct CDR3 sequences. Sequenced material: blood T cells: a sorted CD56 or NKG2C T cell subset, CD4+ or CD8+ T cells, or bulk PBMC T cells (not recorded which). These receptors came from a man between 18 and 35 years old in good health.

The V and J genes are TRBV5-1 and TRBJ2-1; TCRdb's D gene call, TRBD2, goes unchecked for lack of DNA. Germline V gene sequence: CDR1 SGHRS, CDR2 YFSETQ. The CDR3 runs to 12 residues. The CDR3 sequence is CASTLAGHEQFF.

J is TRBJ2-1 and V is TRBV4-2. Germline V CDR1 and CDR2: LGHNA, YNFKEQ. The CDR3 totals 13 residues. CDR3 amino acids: CASSPGLAHEQFF.

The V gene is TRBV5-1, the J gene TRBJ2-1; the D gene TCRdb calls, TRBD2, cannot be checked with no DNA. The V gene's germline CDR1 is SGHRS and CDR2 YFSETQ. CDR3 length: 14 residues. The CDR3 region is CASSSAGGNNEQFF.

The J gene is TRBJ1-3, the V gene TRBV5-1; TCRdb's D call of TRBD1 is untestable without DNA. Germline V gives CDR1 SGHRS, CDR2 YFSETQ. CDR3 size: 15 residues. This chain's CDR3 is CASSSGQASGNTIYF.

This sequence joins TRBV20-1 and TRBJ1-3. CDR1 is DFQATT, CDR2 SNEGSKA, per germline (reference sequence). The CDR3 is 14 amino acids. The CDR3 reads CSAGPDRPGNTIYF.

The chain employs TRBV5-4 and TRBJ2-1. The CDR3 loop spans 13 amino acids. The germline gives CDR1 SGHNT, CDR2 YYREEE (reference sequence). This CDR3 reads CASSLTAYNEQFF.

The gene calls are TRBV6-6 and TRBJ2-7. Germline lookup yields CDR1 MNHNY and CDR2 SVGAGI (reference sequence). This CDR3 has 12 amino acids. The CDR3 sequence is CASSRGRNEQYF.

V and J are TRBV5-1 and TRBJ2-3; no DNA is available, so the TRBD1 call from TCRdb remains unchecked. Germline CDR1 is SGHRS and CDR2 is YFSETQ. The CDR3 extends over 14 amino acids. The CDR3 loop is CASSSTGGIGTQYF.

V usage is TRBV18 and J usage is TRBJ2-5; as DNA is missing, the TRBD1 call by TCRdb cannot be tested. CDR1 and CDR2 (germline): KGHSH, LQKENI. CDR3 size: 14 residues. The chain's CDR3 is CASSPTTGQETQYF.

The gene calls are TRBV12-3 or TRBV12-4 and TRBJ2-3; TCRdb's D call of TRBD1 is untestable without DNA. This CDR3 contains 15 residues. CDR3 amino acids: CASSLPGAHTDTQYF.

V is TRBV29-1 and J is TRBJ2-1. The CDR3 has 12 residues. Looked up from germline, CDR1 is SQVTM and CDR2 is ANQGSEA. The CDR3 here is CSVEEFRVGQFF.

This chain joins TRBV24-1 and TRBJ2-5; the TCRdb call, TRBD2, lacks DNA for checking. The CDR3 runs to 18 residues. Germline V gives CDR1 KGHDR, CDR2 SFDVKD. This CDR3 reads CATSDTLSKEGISETQYF.

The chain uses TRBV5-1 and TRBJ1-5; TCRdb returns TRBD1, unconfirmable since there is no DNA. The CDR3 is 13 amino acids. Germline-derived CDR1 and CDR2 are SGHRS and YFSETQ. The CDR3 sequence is CARLRQDNQPQHF.

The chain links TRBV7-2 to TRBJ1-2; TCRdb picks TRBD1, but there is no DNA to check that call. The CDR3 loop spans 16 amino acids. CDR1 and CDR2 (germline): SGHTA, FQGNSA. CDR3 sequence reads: CASSSAGTLYNYGYTF.

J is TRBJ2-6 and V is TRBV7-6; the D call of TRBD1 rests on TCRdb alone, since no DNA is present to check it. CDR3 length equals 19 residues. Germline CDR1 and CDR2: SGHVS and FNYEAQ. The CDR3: CASSAQPGTETSGANVLTF.

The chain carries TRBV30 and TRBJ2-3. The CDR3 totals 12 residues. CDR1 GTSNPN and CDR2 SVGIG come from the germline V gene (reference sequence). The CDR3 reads CAWSQRVDTQYF.

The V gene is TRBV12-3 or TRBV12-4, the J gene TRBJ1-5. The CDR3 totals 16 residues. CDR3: CASSLVGGSSNQPQHF.

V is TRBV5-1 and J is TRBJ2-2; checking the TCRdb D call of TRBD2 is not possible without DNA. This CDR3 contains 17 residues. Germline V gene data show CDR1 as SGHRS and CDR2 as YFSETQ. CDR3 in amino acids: CASSVGYRPSATGELFF. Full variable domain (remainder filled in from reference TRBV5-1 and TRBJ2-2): KAGVTQTPRYLIKTRGQQVTLSCSPISGHRSVSWYQQTPGQGLQFLFEYFSETQRNKGNFPGRFSGRQFSNSRSEMNVSTLELGDSALYLCASSVGYRPSATGELFFGEGSRLTVL.

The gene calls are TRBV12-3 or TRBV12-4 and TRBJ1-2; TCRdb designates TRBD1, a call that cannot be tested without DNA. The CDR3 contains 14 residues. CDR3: CASTREGVNYGYTF.

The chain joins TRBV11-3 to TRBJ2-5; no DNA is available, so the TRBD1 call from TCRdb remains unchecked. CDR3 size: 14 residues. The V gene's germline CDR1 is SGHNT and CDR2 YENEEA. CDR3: CASSKSRGQETQYF.

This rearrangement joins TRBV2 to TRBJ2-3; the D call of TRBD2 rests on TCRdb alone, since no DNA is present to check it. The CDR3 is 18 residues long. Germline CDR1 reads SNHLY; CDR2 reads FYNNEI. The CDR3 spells CASSEGEVLAGVMDTQYF.

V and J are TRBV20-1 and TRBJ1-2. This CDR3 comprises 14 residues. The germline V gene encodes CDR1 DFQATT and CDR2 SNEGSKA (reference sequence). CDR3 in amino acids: CSAWSGLQRNGYTF.

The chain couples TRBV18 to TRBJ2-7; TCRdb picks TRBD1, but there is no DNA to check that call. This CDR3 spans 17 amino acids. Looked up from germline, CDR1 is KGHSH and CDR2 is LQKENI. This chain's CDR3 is CASSPAMGGQGITGEYF.

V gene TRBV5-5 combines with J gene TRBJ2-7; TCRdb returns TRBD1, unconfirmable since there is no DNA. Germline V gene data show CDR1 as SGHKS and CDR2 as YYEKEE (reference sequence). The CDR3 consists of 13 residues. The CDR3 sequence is CASSRGQFNEQYF.

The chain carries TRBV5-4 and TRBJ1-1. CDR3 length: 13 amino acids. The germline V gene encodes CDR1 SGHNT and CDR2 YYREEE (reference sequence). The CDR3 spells CASSSVLGTEAFF.

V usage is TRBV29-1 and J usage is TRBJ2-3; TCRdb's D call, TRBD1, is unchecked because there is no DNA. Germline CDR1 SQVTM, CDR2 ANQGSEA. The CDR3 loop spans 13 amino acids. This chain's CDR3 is CSVDRGRTDTQYF.